These T cell receptor beta chains were read from a single sample in a study of T-cell memory formation after mild COVID-19. TCRdb reprocessed the 5' RACE reads with MiXCR, giving one entry per CDR3 protein. Counted here are hundreds of thousands of distinct CDR3 sequences, roughly 20% occurring once; the ten biggest clones make up roughly an eighth. The sample consisted of PBMCs or a T cell subset sorted from them (not recorded which). Receptor source: an adult woman who had mild COVID-19 (a few samples of this study predate the infection). Cell type and time point are not known. Each CDR3 is given with its conserved first and last residue.

TRBV6-5	TRBJ1-2	CASSYSGTGATYGYTF
TRBV5-1	TRBJ2-5	CASSLPLTVEETQYF
TRBV6-2/TRBV6-3	TRBJ2-7	CASSSPSWGGLYEQYF
TRBV6-4	TRBJ2-1	CASSDSDGYNEQFF
TRBV2	TRBJ2-3	CASRPFTWGTDTQYF
TRBV7-9	TRBJ1-2	CASSPGEYGYTF
TRBV27	TRBJ2-7	CASSFRGGPYEQYF
TRBV5-1	TRBJ1-1	CASSSRGDSEAFF
TRBV21-1	TRBJ2-3	CASSKPRWEGHTDTQYF
TRBV12-3/TRBV12-4	TRBJ2-3	CASSSVIAQYF
TRBV4-1	TRBJ1-4	CASSQKPVNEKLFF
TRBV5-1	TRBJ1-2	CASSLQGQGDSYGYTF
TRBV3-1	TRBJ1-1	CASSSTGYNTEAFF
TRBV30	TRBJ1-2	CAWRIGNYGYTF
TRBV10-3	TRBJ2-3	CAISRGTSTDTQYF
TRBV24-1	TRBJ2-5	CATSDLETQYF
TRBV6-5	TRBJ1-1	CAIQGGNTEAFF
TRBV2	TRBJ2-1	CASSEWDRVPDEQFF
TRBV1	TRBJ2-2	CTSSQDLTGGELFF
TRBV28	TRBJ2-3	CASSFWRVITDTQYF
TRBV3-1	TRBJ1-6	CASTRQVSNSPLHF
TRBV5-1	TRBJ2-3	CASSFIGFSTDTQYF
TRBV27	TRBJ2-2	CASSFGGGYTGELFF
TRBV21-1	TRBJ1-4	CARLKGVVEKLFF
TRBV29-1	TRBJ1-3	CSVEGLGNTIYF
TRBV5-5	TRBJ1-2	CASSLPQNYGYTF
TRBV15	TRBJ2-3	CATSGPGTSTDTQYF
TRBV6-2/TRBV6-3	TRBJ2-2	CASRGILSIGELFF
TRBV5-1	TRBJ1-5	CASPQRDLSVRNQPQHF
TRBV5-1	TRBJ2-1	CASRAGGGEQFF
TRBV5-1	TRBJ2-5	CASSFGNRVETQYF
TRBV5-6	TRBJ2-2	CASSLAPGVANTGELFF
TRBV23-1	TRBJ1-6	CAPQGQQRENSPLHF
TRBV29-1	TRBJ2-5	CSVEGDEETQYF
TRBV7-9	TRBJ2-3	CASSGYGLAGVYF
TRBV11-1	TRBJ2-1	CASSLSGDSSVEQFF
TRBV7-8	TRBJ1-2	CASSFGRGQGYTF
TRBV10-3	TRBJ2-7	CAISESVGASSYEQYF
TRBV12-5	TRBJ1-5	CAGGRDSNQPQHF
TRBV7-2	TRBJ1-1	CASSLEVVGIAEAFF
TRBV4-2	TRBJ2-1	CASSQGVRLRDSYNEQFF
TRBV6-5	TRBJ2-2	CASSYEGRPAGELFF
TRBV30	TRBJ2-7	CAWSPDSSSYEQYF
TRBV30	TRBJ2-7	CAWSVIAGGSYEQYF
TRBV5-6	TRBJ2-5	CASSPPGLAAETQYF
TRBV27	TRBJ2-7	CASSRLGVSSYEQYF
TRBV11-3	TRBJ1-6	CASSSPGTLGSSALHF
TRBV12-3/TRBV12-4	TRBJ2-1	CASSLKGGRIYNEQFF
TRBV2	TRBJ2-5	CASSESVTSGQETQYF
TRBV3-1	TRBJ2-1	CASSQVALAGGSEQFF
TRBV12-3/TRBV12-4	TRBJ1-2	CASSFDRIYGYTF
TRBV7-9	TRBJ2-5	CASSLGTLIQETQYF